This T cell receptor beta chain was recorded in a study of blood T cell repertoires in COVID-19. Across the whole study: The United States, Italy and Spain supplied acute and convalescent COVID-19 samples.

With 1 base removed from V and 0 bases from J, the gap between germline ends came to 7 bases. CDR1 SGDLS and CDR2 YYNGEE come from the germline V gene. This CDR3 has 14 amino acids. As handled by the study authors: Reference gene primer amplification gave estimated nucleated cell counts. Clones were read by immunoSEQ multiplex PCR, and TCRdb kept only the in-frame ones, dropping some. For V, J and clone size, that table is used; D and trimming come from the DNA. The repertoire holds about 180,000 clones, with roughly 81% as singletons. Seattle researchers signed up patients amid active infection and tracked them longitudinally.

Sequencing input: peripheral blood. The source of this sequence is a woman older than 75 with COVID-19, enrolled during active disease. The genes are TRBV9 and TRBJ1-2, with no clear D. This chain's CDR3 is CASSVSRSNYGYTF. The CDR3 DNA sequence: TGTGCCAGCAGCGTAAGCCGATCTAACTATGGCTACACCTTC.